This TCR beta chain was sequenced for a study of tumor-infiltrating lymphocytes in primary liver carcinoma. TCR beta cDNA came from roughly 0.45 ug total RNA, primed with a constant-region primer. Three nested multiplex PCR rounds of slightly modified ARM-PCR generated TCR beta libraries. Rounds one and two of PCR, each of roughly 11 cycles, were primed with TRBV1-TRBV30 forward primers and a C-beta reverse primer. TCRdb called the multiplex PCR reads again in MiXCR, with one record for every CDR3 protein. Among 150,000 to 200,000 distinct CDR3 sequences listed, 50% to 75% were seen once. The CDR3 sequence is 16 residues long. V lost 5 bases to trimming and J lost 3 bases, with 16 bases between them. Alongside blood RNA obtained from unsorted whole blood, germline DNA was also extracted. With chronic HBV infection, the patients were also treatment-naive.

The sequence was collected from a man aged 35 to 55 with primary liver carcinoma and hepatitis B virus infection. Sequencing was carried out using peripheral blood. The chain joins TRBV12-3 or TRBV12-4 to TRBJ1-4; D gene ambiguous. CDR3 sequence reads: CASSVGPVSANEKLFF. The DNA for the CDR3 is TGTGCCAGCAGTGTAGGGCCCGTTAGCGCTAATGAAAAACTGTTTTTT.